This T cell receptor (beta chain) was recorded in a study of identical twins. General study findings and limits: Zero-insertion analyses were open to partial confounding by invariant MAIT and iNKT cells.

A single record per CDR3 protein comes from TCRdb applying MiXCR to the 5' RACE reads. Of nearly 650,000 distinct CDR3 sequences in the sample, roughly 7.1% were seen once. With regard to this clonotype: Its antigen is still unknown.

V was shortened by 6 bases and J by 5 bases, with 19 bases between the two germline ends. The CDR3 totals 15 residues. Germline CDR1 is DFQATT and CDR2 is SNEGSKA (reference sequence). The same data also went into a second study, on yellow fever vaccine responses in identical twins.

The chain is built from TRBV20-1 and TRBJ1-4, with D unresolved. The sequenced material came from PBMCs. This clonotype originated in a woman aged 18-29 years in good health. The chain's CDR3 is CSARREAAINEKLFF. For the CDR3, the DNA is TGCAGTGCCCGACGTGAGGCAGCTATAAATGAAAAACTGTTTTTT.